Listed below are T cell receptor beta chains from one sample, sequenced in a study of PD-L1 blockade in urothelial cancer. Assay: immunoSEQ multiplex PCR; the TCRdb copy retains only in-frame clones and omits some. Of about 72,000 clones listed, about 86% were seen once; the top ten hold about 15%. Source: PBMCs, taken around atezolizumab (anti-PD-L1) treatment. These receptors were taken from a man in his sixties with urothelial cancer. Each CDR3 is given with its conserved first and last residue. Each record gives: D gene, clone size, J gene, V gene, CDR3 protein, CDR3 DNA. A D gene is named only where the DNA matches it firmly. Some rows have no size entry. The others give once, few or many, or a class for an expanded clone.

d_call: -
clone_size: -
j_call: TRBJ2-3
v_call: TRBV18
cdr3_aa: CASSTNMSPGDTDTQYF
cdr3_nt: TGTGCCAGCTCTACGAATATGTCTCCGGGGGACACAGATACGCAGTATTTT

d_call: -
clone_size: -
j_call: TRBJ2-3
v_call: TRBV4-2
cdr3_aa: CASSHPSLGPSTDTQYF
cdr3_nt: TGTGCCAGCAGCCACCCCAGCCTGGGCCCTAGCACAGATACGCAGTATTTT

d_call: -
clone_size: once
j_call: TRBJ1-5
v_call: TRBV6-1
cdr3_aa: CASSGRENQPQHF
cdr3_nt: TGTGCCAGCAGTGGACGGGAGAATCAGCCCCAGCATTTT

d_call: -
clone_size: few
j_call: TRBJ2-2
v_call: TRBV9
cdr3_aa: CASSQPTGELFF
cdr3_nt: TGTGCCAGCAGCCAACCAACAGGGGAGCTGTTTTTT

d_call: TRBD1
clone_size: -
j_call: TRBJ2-3
v_call: TRBV5-1
cdr3_aa: CASSFRAGGRDTQYF
cdr3_nt: TGCGCCAGCAGCTTCCGAGCAGGGGGCAGGGATACGCAGTATTTT

d_call: -
clone_size: -
j_call: TRBJ2-7
v_call: TRBV29-1
cdr3_aa: CSVSQGYEQYF
cdr3_nt: TGCAGCGTTAGCCAGGGTTACGAGCAGTACTTC

d_call: -
clone_size: -
j_call: TRBJ2-7
v_call: TRBV5-1
cdr3_aa: CASRLQGTDPYEQYF
cdr3_nt: TGCGCCAGCAGATTACAGGGTACTGATCCCTACGAGCAGTACTTC

d_call: TRBD1
clone_size: -
j_call: TRBJ2-7
v_call: TRBV7-3
cdr3_aa: CASSPGQGYEQYF
cdr3_nt: TGTGCCAGCAGCCCGGGACAGGGGTACGAGCAGTACTTC

d_call: TRBD1
clone_size: -
j_call: TRBJ2-5
v_call: TRBV30
cdr3_aa: CACRGYQGAETQYF
cdr3_nt: TGTGCCTGCAGGGGATACCAGGGGGCAGAGACCCAGTACTTC

d_call: TRBD1
clone_size: -
j_call: TRBJ1-2
v_call: TRBV9
cdr3_aa: CASSAQPGQGVEGYTF
cdr3_nt: TGTGCCAGCAGCGCCCAGCCGGGACAGGGGGTTGAGGGCTACACCTTC

d_call: TRBD1
clone_size: -
j_call: TRBJ1-6
v_call: TRBV11-3
cdr3_aa: CASSSGQPNSPLHF
cdr3_nt: TGTGCCAGCAGCTCGGGACAGCCTAATTCACCCCTCCACTTT

d_call: -
clone_size: -
j_call: TRBJ2-5
v_call: TRBV21-1
cdr3_aa: CASSKVETGGVRETQYF
cdr3_nt: TGTGCCAGCAGCAAAGTAGAGACAGGGGGCGTGAGGGAGACCCAGTACTTC

d_call: -
clone_size: -
j_call: TRBJ2-3
v_call: TRBV30
cdr3_aa: CAWSLGGDTDTQYF
cdr3_nt: TGTGCCTGGAGTTTGGGGGGTGACACAGATACGCAGTATTTT

d_call: -
clone_size: -
j_call: TRBJ1-2
v_call: TRBV18
cdr3_aa: CASSPDAGQGYTF
cdr3_nt: TGTGCCAGCTCACCGGATGCGGGGCAGGGCTACACCTTC

d_call: TRBD2
clone_size: -
j_call: TRBJ2-2
v_call: TRBV7-9
cdr3_aa: CASSLSLAGPYTGELFF
cdr3_nt: TGTGCCAGCAGCTTATCACTAGCGGGGCCTTACACCGGGGAGCTGTTTTTT

d_call: -
clone_size: -
j_call: TRBJ2-2
v_call: TRBV18
cdr3_aa: CASSPGGAYTGELFF
cdr3_nt: TGTGCCAGCTCACCAGGGGGCGCGTATACCGGGGAGCTGTTTTTT

d_call: -
clone_size: -
j_call: TRBJ2-7
v_call: TRBV7-3
cdr3_aa: CASSLAATYEQYF
cdr3_nt: TGTGCCAGCAGCCTGGCAGCGACGTACGAGCAGTACTTC

d_call: TRBD1
clone_size: once
j_call: TRBJ1-6
v_call: TRBV5-1
cdr3_aa: CASSPGQGESPLHF
cdr3_nt: TGCGCCAGCAGCCCTGGACAGGGAGAGTCACCCCTCCACTTT

d_call: -
clone_size: -
j_call: TRBJ2-2
v_call: TRBV30
cdr3_aa: CAWSVVREGELFF
cdr3_nt: TGTGCCTGGAGTGTAGTACGGGAAGGGGAGCTGTTTTTT

d_call: TRBD2
clone_size: once
j_call: TRBJ2-5
v_call: TRBV11-2
cdr3_aa: CASSLQSGTRGETQYF
cdr3_nt: TGTGCCAGCAGCTTACAATCCGGGACTAGGGGCGAGACCCAGTACTTC

d_call: -
clone_size: -
j_call: TRBJ2-6
v_call: TRBV19
cdr3_aa: CASSEGLGGGANVLTF
cdr3_nt: TGTGCCAGTAGTGAGGGCCTCGGGGGAGGGGCCAACGTCCTGACTTTC

d_call: TRBD2
clone_size: -
j_call: TRBJ2-2
v_call: TRBV20-1
cdr3_aa: CSATRGVVLFF
cdr3_nt: TGCAGTGCTACCCGGGGGGTCGTGCTGTTTTTT

d_call: -
clone_size: -
j_call: TRBJ1-4
v_call: TRBV5-1
cdr3_aa: CASSLEGGSNEKLFF
cdr3_nt: TGCGCCAGCAGCTTGGAAGGGGGAAGTAATGAAAAACTGTTTTTT

d_call: -
clone_size: -
j_call: TRBJ2-1
v_call: TRBV5-6
cdr3_aa: CASSFPDNEQFF
cdr3_nt: TGTGCCAGCAGCTTCCCAGACAATGAGCAGTTCTTC

d_call: TRBD1
clone_size: -
j_call: TRBJ1-2
v_call: TRBV15
cdr3_aa: CATSRVGQAPNYGYTF
cdr3_nt: TGTGCCACCAGCAGAGTCGGACAGGCCCCTAACTATGGCTACACCTTC

d_call: TRBD1
clone_size: -
j_call: TRBJ2-5
v_call: TRBV6-1
cdr3_aa: CASSADRAALETQYF
cdr3_nt: TGTGCCAGCAGCGCCGACAGGGCAGCTCTGGAGACCCAGTACTTC

d_call: TRBD1
clone_size: -
j_call: TRBJ2-7
v_call: TRBV7-2
cdr3_aa: CASSLDGTAREQYF
cdr3_nt: TGTGCCAGCAGCTTAGACGGGACAGCCCGCGAGCAGTACTTC

d_call: TRBD1
clone_size: few
j_call: TRBJ2-4
v_call: TRBV27
cdr3_aa: CASRGQGDGKNIQYF
cdr3_nt: TGTGCCAGCAGAGGACAGGGCGACGGCAAAAACATTCAGTACTTC

d_call: -
clone_size: -
j_call: TRBJ1-1
v_call: TRBV11-3
cdr3_aa: CASSGRAPQAFF
cdr3_nt: TGTGCCAGCAGTGGGCGGGCACCTCAAGCTTTCTTT

d_call: -
clone_size: -
j_call: TRBJ2-7
v_call: TRBV7-9
cdr3_aa: CASSGSGVRNEQYF
cdr3_nt: TGTGCCAGCAGCGGGTCGGGGGTTCGCAACGAGCAGTACTTC

d_call: TRBD2
clone_size: -
j_call: TRBJ2-2
v_call: TRBV19
cdr3_aa: CASSNAGGTGELFF
cdr3_nt: TGTGCCAGTAGTAACGCCGGGGGGACCGGGGAGCTGTTTTTT

d_call: TRBD2
clone_size: -
j_call: TRBJ2-2
v_call: TRBV29-1
cdr3_aa: CSVSGTRSTGELFF
cdr3_nt: TGCAGCGTTTCCGGGACTAGATCAACCGGGGAGCTGTTTTTT

d_call: TRBD1
clone_size: -
j_call: TRBJ2-2
v_call: TRBV2
cdr3_aa: CASRTGQGRTGELFF
cdr3_nt: TGTGCCAGCAGGACTGGACAGGGTCGCACCGGGGAGCTGTTTTTT

d_call: TRBD1
clone_size: few
j_call: TRBJ1-1
v_call: TRBV15
cdr3_aa: CATSRRGMNTEAFF
cdr3_nt: TGTGCCACCAGCCGCAGGGGGATGAACACTGAAGCTTTCTTT

d_call: TRBD1
clone_size: -
j_call: TRBJ2-5
v_call: TRBV7-3
cdr3_aa: CASSPTGQGRETQYF
cdr3_nt: TGTGCCAGCAGCCCAACAGGACAGGGTAGGGAGACCCAGTACTTC

d_call: TRBD2
clone_size: -
j_call: TRBJ2-7
v_call: TRBV4-2
cdr3_aa: CASSPSGGFSYEQYF
cdr3_nt: TGTGCCAGCAGTCCGAGCGGGGGGTTCTCCTACGAGCAGTACTTC

d_call: TRBD1
clone_size: -
j_call: TRBJ2-7
v_call: TRBV19
cdr3_aa: CASSNQGARNEQYF
cdr3_nt: TGTGCCAGTAGCAACCAGGGGGCGAGGAACGAGCAGTACTTC

d_call: -
clone_size: -
j_call: TRBJ2-7
v_call: TRBV7-2
cdr3_aa: CASSLARGSSYEQYF
cdr3_nt: TGTGCCAGCAGCCTAGCCCGGGGAAGCTCCTACGAGCAGTACTTC

d_call: -
clone_size: -
j_call: TRBJ2-2
v_call: TRBV5-6
cdr3_aa: CASSPRPSGSTGELFF
cdr3_nt: TGTGCCAGCAGCCCCCGTCCGTCGGGGAGCACCGGGGAGCTGTTTTTT

d_call: TRBD1
clone_size: -
j_call: TRBJ2-7
v_call: TRBV2
cdr3_aa: CASMRQGINSYEQYF
cdr3_nt: TGTGCCAGCATGAGACAGGGGATCAACTCCTACGAGCAGTACTTC

d_call: -
clone_size: -
j_call: TRBJ2-2
v_call: TRBV6-1
cdr3_aa: CASRWPNTGELFF
cdr3_nt: TGTGCCAGCAGGTGGCCGAACACCGGGGAGCTGTTTTTT

d_call: TRBD2
clone_size: -
j_call: TRBJ2-4
v_call: TRBV14
cdr3_aa: CASSQDSGAGTKNIQYF
cdr3_nt: TGTGCCAGCAGCCAAGATAGCGGGGCGGGAACCAAAAACATTCAGTACTTC

d_call: TRBD2
clone_size: -
j_call: TRBJ2-1
v_call: TRBV5-1
cdr3_aa: CASSLFRSQAPGTSPFF
cdr3_nt: TGCGCCAGCAGCTTGTTCCGTTCCCAGGCCCCAGGGACTAGTCCGTTCTTC

d_call: -
clone_size: -
j_call: TRBJ1-5
v_call: TRBV5-6
cdr3_aa: CASSLGARSVQPQHF
cdr3_nt: TGTGCCAGCAGCTTAGGGGCACGATCGGTCCAGCCCCAGCATTTT

d_call: -
clone_size: -
j_call: TRBJ1-4
v_call: TRBV11-3
cdr3_aa: CASSLGTGEKLFF
cdr3_nt: TGTGCCAGCAGCTTGGGGACTGGAGAAAAACTGTTTTTT

d_call: -
clone_size: once
j_call: TRBJ1-3
v_call: TRBV5-1
cdr3_aa: CASSLATGMTGNTIYF
cdr3_nt: TGCGCCAGCAGCTTGGCCACAGGGATGACTGGAAACACCATATATTTT

d_call: -
clone_size: -
j_call: TRBJ2-1
v_call: TRBV9
cdr3_aa: CASSVEVAYNEQFF
cdr3_nt: TGTGCCAGCAGCGTAGAAGTAGCCTACAATGAGCAGTTCTTC

d_call: -
clone_size: once
j_call: TRBJ2-7
v_call: TRBV19
cdr3_aa: CASSIDRWSYEQYF
cdr3_nt: TGTGCCAGTAGTATCGACAGGTGGTCCTACGAGCAGTACTTC

d_call: -
clone_size: -
j_call: TRBJ2-5
v_call: TRBV4-1
cdr3_aa: CASSHARTGKYQETQYF
cdr3_nt: TGCGCCAGCAGCCACGCCAGGACTGGAAAGTACCAAGAGACCCAGTACTTC

d_call: -
clone_size: -
j_call: TRBJ1-4
v_call: TRBV7-9
cdr3_aa: CASSRAAMEKLFF
cdr3_nt: TGTGCCAGTTCCAGGGCGGCGATGGAAAAACTGTTTTTT

d_call: -
clone_size: -
j_call: TRBJ2-2
v_call: TRBV9
cdr3_aa: CASSPLAADTGELFF
cdr3_nt: TGTGCCAGCAGTCCCCTAGCCGCGGACACCGGGGAGCTGTTTTTT

d_call: TRBD2
clone_size: once
j_call: TRBJ2-3
v_call: TRBV7-3
cdr3_aa: CASSLTGGRDTQYF
cdr3_nt: TGTGCCAGCAGCTTAACCGGGGGGAGGGATACGCAGTATTTT

d_call: -
clone_size: -
j_call: TRBJ1-4
v_call: TRBV5-6
cdr3_aa: CASSLWGDGEKLFF
cdr3_nt: TGTGCCAGCAGCCTATGGGGGGATGGTGAAAAACTGTTTTTT

d_call: -
clone_size: few
j_call: TRBJ2-1
v_call: TRBV25-1
cdr3_aa: CASSLRSSYNEQFF
cdr3_nt: TGTGCCAGCAGTCTAAGGAGCTCCTACAATGAGCAGTTCTTC

d_call: TRBD1
clone_size: -
j_call: TRBJ1-3
v_call: TRBV5-1
cdr3_aa: CASSGSPGGAVDTIYF
cdr3_nt: TGCGCCAGCAGCGGTTCCCCAGGGGGCGCGGTGGACACCATATATTTT